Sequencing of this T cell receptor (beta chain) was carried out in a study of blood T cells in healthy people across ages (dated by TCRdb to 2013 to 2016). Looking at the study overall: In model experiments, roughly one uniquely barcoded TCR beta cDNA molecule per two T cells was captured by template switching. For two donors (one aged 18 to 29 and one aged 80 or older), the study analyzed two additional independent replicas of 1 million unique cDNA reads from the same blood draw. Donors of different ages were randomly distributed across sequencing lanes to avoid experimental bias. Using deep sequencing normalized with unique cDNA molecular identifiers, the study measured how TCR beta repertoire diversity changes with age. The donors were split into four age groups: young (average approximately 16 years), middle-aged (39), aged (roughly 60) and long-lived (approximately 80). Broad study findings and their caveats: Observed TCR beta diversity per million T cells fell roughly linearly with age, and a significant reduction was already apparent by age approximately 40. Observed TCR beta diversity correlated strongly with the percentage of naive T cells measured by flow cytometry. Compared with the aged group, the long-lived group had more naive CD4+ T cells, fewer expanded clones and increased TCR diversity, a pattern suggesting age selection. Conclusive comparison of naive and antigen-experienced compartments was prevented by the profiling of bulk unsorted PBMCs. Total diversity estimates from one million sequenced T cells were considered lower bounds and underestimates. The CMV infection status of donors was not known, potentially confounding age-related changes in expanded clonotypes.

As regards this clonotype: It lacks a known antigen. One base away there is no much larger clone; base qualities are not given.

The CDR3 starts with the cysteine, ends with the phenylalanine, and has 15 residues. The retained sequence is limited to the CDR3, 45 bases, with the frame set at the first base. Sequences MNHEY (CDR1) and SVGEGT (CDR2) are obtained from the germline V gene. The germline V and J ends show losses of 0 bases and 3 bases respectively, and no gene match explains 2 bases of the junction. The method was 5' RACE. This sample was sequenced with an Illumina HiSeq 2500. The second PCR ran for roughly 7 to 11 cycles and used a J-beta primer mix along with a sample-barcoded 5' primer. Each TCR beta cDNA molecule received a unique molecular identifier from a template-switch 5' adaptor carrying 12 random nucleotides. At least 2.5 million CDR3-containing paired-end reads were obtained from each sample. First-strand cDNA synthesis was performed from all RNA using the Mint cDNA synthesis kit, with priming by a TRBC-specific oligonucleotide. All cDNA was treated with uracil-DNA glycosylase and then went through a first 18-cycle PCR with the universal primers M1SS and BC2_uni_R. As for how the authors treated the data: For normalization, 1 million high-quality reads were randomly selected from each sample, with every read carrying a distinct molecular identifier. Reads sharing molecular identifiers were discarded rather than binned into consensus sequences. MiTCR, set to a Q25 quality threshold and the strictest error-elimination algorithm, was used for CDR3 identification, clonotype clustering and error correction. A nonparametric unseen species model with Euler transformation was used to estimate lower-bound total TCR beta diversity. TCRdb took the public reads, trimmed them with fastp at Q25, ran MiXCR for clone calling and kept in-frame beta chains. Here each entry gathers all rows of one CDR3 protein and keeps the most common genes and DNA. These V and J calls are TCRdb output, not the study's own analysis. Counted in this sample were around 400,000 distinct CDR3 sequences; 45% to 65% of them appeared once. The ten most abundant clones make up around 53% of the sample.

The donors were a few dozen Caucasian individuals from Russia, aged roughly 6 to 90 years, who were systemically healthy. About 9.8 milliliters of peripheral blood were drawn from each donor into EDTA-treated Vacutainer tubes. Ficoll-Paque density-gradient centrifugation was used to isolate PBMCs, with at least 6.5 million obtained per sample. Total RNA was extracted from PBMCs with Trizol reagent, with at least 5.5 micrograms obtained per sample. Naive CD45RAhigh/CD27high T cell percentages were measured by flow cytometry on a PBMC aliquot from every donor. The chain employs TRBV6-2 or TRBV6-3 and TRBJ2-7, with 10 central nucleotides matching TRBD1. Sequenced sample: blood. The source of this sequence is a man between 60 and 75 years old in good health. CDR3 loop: CASSYSRDRGYEQYF. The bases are TGTGCCAGCAGTTACTCGAGGGACAGGGGCTACGAGCAGTACTTC.